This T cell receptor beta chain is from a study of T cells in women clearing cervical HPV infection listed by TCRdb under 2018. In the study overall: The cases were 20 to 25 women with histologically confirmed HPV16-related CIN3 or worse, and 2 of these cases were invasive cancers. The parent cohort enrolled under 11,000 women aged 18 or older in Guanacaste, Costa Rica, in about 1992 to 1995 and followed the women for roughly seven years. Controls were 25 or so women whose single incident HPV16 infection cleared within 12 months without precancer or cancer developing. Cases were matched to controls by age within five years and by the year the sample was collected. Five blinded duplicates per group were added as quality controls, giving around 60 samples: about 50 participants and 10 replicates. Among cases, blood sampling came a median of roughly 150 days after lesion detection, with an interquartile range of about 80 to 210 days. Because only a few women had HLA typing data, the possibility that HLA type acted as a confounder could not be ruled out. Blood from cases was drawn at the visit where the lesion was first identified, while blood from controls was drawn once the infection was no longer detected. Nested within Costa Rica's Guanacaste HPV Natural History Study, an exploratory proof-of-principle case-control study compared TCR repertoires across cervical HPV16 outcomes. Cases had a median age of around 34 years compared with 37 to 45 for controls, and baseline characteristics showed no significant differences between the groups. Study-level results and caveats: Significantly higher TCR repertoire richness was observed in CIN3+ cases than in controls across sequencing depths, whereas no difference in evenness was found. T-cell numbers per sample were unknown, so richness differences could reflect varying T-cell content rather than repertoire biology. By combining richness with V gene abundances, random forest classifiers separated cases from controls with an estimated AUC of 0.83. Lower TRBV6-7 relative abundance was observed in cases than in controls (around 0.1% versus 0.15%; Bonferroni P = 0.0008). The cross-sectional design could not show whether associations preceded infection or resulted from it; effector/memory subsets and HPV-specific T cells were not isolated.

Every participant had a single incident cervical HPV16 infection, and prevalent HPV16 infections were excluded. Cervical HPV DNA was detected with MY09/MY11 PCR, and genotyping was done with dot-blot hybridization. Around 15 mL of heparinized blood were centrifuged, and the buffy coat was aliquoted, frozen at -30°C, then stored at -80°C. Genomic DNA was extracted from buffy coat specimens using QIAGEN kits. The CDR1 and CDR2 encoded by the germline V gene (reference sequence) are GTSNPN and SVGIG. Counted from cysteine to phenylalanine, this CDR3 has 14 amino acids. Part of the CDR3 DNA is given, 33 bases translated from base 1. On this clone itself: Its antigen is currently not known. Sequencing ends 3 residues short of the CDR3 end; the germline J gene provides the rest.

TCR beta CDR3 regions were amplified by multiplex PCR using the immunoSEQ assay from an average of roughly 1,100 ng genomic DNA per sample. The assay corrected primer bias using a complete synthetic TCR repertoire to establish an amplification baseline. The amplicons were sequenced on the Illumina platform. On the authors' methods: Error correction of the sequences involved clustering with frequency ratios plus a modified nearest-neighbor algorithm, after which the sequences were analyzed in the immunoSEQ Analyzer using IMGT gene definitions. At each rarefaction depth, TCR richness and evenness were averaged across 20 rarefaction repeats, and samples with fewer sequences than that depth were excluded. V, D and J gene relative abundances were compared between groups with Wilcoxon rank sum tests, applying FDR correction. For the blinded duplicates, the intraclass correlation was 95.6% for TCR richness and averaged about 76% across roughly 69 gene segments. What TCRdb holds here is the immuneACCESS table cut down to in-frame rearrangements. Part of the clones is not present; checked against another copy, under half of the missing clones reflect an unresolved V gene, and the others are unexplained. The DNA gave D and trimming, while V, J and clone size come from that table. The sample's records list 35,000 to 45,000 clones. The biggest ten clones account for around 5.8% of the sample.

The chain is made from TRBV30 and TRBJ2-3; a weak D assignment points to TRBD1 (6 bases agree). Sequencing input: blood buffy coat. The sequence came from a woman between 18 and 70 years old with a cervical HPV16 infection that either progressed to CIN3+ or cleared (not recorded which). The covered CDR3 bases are TGTGCCTGGAGCCCAACAGGGAGCGTAGAGACG. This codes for CAWSPTGSVET. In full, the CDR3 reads CAWSPTGSVETQYF.